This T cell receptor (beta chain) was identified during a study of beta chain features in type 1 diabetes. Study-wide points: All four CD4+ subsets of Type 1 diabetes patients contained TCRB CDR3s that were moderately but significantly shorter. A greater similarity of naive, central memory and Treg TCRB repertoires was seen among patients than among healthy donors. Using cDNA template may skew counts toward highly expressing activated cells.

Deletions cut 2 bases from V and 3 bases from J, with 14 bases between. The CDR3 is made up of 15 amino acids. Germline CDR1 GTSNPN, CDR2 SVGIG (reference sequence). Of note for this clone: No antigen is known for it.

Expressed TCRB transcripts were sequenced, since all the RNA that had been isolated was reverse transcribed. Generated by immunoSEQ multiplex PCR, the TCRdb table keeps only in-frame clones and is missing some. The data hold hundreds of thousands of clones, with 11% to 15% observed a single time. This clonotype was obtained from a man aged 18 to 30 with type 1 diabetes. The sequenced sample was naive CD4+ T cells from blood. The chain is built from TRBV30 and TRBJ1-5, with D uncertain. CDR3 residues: CAWSPVGGFNQPQHF. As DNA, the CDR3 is TGTGCCTGGAGTCCGGTGGGAGGATTCAATCAGCCCCAGCATTTT.